These 27 T cell receptor beta chains originate from one sample sequenced in a study of molecular identifiers for immune sequencing clone quantification. MiXCR was run by TCRdb on the PCR reads, yielding one entry per CDR3 protein. Of about 320,000 distinct CDR3 sequences listed, over 20% were seen once; the top ten hold about 0.71%. Sequenced: naive CD8+ T cells from blood, with Jurkat cell RNA spiked in. Subset given: FACS-sorted CD8+CD4-CCR7+CD45RA+ naive T cells. These receptors were collected from a human donor in good health. Some libraries in this study had Jurkat cell RNA spiked in.

The J gene is TRBJ1-1, the V gene TRBV7-8; D not certain. The germline V and J ends were trimmed by 1 base and 10 bases, with 16 bases remaining between them. Germline CDR1 reads SGHVS; CDR2 reads FQNEAQ. The CDR3 length is 14 residues. The CDR3 region has the DNA TGTGCCAGCAGCTTAGAGTGGACTCCGTTCGGAGCTTTCTTT. Its translation: CASSLEWTPFGAFF.

This chain links TRBV6-5 with TRBJ2-5; D uncertain. The CDR3 covers 15 residues. Per germline, CDR1 MNHEY and CDR2 SVGAGI. The V and J ends lost 0 bases and 1 base respectively, with 9 bases between them. CDR3 bases: TGTGCCAGCAGTTACTCGGATGCCCGCCAAGAGACCCAGTACTTC. Its translation: CASSYSDARQETQYF.

In its sample, this clonotype was seen many times. This sequence joins TRBV19 and TRBJ2-7, with 7 bases identical to TRBD1. This CDR3 region has 15 residues. V was pared by 4 bases and J by 2 bases, with 8 bases of the junction left unmatched. The germline V gene has CDR1 LNHDA and CDR2 SQIVND (reference sequence). The CDR3 DNA is TGTGCCAGTAGTAGCGCGGGCCAGGGGGCCTACGAGCAGTACTTC. This codes for CASSSAGQGAYEQYF.

Points on this clonotype: This may be a read error: a much more frequent sequence differs by one nucleotide. The chain carries TRBV28 and TRBJ1-2; D gene uncertain. Looked up from germline, CDR1 is MDHEN and CDR2 is SYDVKM. The CDR3 consists of 15 residues. Trimming removed 5 bases at V and 0 bases at J, with 13 bases between. The CDR3 DNA sequence: TGTGCCAGCAGTCCCTCCTACTCTCCTAACTATGGCTACACCTTC. It specifies CASSPSYSPNYGYTF.

V usage is TRBV30 and J usage is TRBJ1-2; TRBD1 might be the D (6 bases). The CDR3 length is 12 residues. Trimming stripped 5 bases from V and 3 bases from J, with 10 bases between. CDR1 and CDR2 from the germline V gene are GTSNPN and SVGIG (reference sequence). The CDR3 sequence: CAWEQGYYGYTF. DNA of the CDR3: TGTGCCTGGGAGCAGGGGTACTATGGCTACACCTTC. Looking up the rest from reference TRBV30 and TRBJ1-2 gives the full variable domain: SQTIHQWPATLVQPVGSPLSLECTVEGTSNPNLYWYRQAAGRGLQLLFYSVGIGQISSEVPQNLSASRPQDRQFILSSKKLLLSDSGFYLCAWEQGYYGYTFGSGTRLTVV.

On this clonotype: With a much larger clone just one base away, this may be a read error. The V call is TRBV7-2, the J call TRBJ2-7; no firm D call. CDR1 is SGHTA and CDR2 is FQGNSA in the germline V gene. The ends were cut back, 8 bases at V and 2 bases at J, with 16 bases in the middle. The CDR3 extends over 14 amino acids. This chain's CDR3 is CASRPWPGAYEQYF. The CDR3 DNA reads as TGTGCCAGCCGCCCCTGGCCAGGAGCCTACGAGCAGTACTTC.

CDR3 sequence reads: CAWELAGGLDTQYF. CDR3 DNA: TGTGCCTGGGAACTAGCGGGGGGTTTGGATACGCAGTATTTT. The chain employs TRBV30 and TRBJ2-3, with 12 bases aligning to TRBD2. The trim removed 5 bases at V and 6 bases at J, leaving 6 bases unmatched. Germline-derived CDR1 and CDR2 are GTSNPN and SVGIG (reference sequence). There are 14 residues in the CDR3.

Of note for this clonotype: At one end, the junction sequence differs from germline, possibly due to a read error. The rearrangement joins TRBV27 to TRBJ2-5; 13 bases align to TRBD2. Germline V gives CDR1 MNHEY, CDR2 SMNVEV (reference sequence). This CDR3 comprises 16 residues. The CDR3 loop is CTSSSGLAGAQETQYF. CDR3 nucleotide sequence: TGTACCAGCAGTTCAGGACTAGCGGGAGCCCAAGAGACCCAGTACTTC.

CDR3 in amino acids: CASSVETSDETQYF. CDR3 in DNA: TGTGCCAGCAGCGTTGAGACTAGTGACGAGACCCAGTACTTC. The chain uses TRBV11-2 and TRBJ2-5; possibly TRBD2 for D (6 bases). The CDR3 loop spans 14 amino acids. Looked up from germline, CDR1 is SGHAT and CDR2 is FQNNGV. Trimming removed 5 bases from V and 5 bases from J, with 15 bases in between.

The chain is built from TRBV4-2 and TRBJ2-7; TRBD1 matches 7 bases. J was trimmed by 2 bases and V by 3 bases; bases with no gene match: 13. Germline loops: CDR1 LGHNA, CDR2 YNFKEQ. This CDR3 is built from 17 residues. The CDR3 protein is CASSHRGETGPTYEQYF. The DNA for the CDR3 is TGTGCCAGCAGCCACAGAGGGGAGACAGGGCCCACCTACGAGCAGTACTTC.

The chain combines TRBV4-1 with TRBJ2-7, with D possibly matching TRBD2 (5 bases). CDR3 length: 14 amino acids. The ends were cut back, 0 bases at V and 7 bases at J, with 13 bases in the middle. CDR1 MGHRA and CDR2 YSYEKL come from the germline V gene. The CDR3 spells CASSQDQVTGEQYF. The CDR3 region has the DNA TGCGCCAGCAGCCAAGATCAGGTCACGGGGGAGCAGTACTTC.

This clonotype was recorded at least ten times. The J gene is TRBJ2-7, the V gene TRBV7-9, with 9 bases lining up with TRBD2. Trimming at V came to 5 bases and at J to 2 bases, leaving 4 bases not matched to a gene. The germline CDR1 and CDR2 sequences are SEHNR and FQNEAQ (reference sequence). The CDR3 has 14 amino acids. CDR3 in amino acids: CASSPPSGTYEQYF. In DNA form, the CDR3 reads TGTGCCAGCAGCCCCCCTAGCGGGACCTACGAGCAGTACTTC.

The chain is built from TRBV13 and TRBJ2-5, with D perhaps given as TRBD1 or TRBD2 (6 bases each). V lost 5 bases to trimming and J lost 0 bases, with 16 bases between them. This CDR3 spans 16 amino acids. The germline CDR1 and CDR2 sequences are PRHDT and FYEKMQ (reference sequence). CDR3 sequence: CASSPRRGENQETQYF. The CDR3 DNA reads as TGTGCCAGCAGCCCCCGGAGGGGGGAGAACCAAGAGACCCAGTACTTC.

This chain connects TRBV20-1 to TRBJ2-2, with D uncertain. Deletions cut 2 bases from V and 1 base from J, with 11 bases between. Germline V gene data show CDR1 as DFQATT and CDR2 as SNEGSKA (reference sequence). The CDR3 spans 15 residues. CDR3 DNA sequence: TGCAGTGCTAGACTCGCAGCCAAGAACACCGGGGAGCTGTTTTTT. Amino acids: CSARLAAKNTGELFF.

The J gene is TRBJ1-1, the V gene TRBV12-3 or TRBV12-4; possible D gene TRBD1, 5 bases. CDR3 length: 15 amino acids. The germline V and J ends were trimmed by 3 bases and 11 bases, with 22 bases remaining between them. For the CDR3, the DNA is TGTGCCAGCAGTTTCTCAGGAGGGACGAATTATGGGGCTTTCTTT. As protein: CASSFSGGTNYGAFF.

This clonotype was counted only a few times. The chain uses TRBV7-9 and TRBJ2-5; 10 nucleotides match TRBD2. This CDR3 is built from 15 residues. V was pared by 6 bases and J by 4 bases, with 8 bases of the junction left unmatched. Germline V gene data show CDR1 as SEHNR and CDR2 as FQNEAQ (reference sequence). The CDR3 loop reads CASRQAGGPVETQYF. The CDR3 region has the DNA TGTGCCAGCAGACAAGCGGGAGGGCCTGTAGAGACCCAGTACTTC.

This clonotype occurred a few times. The chain has TRBV30 and TRBJ2-2; the D gene could be TRBD1 or TRBD2 (6 bases each). The V gene's germline CDR1 is GTSNPN and CDR2 SVGIG (reference sequence). The V and J ends lost 0 bases and 5 bases respectively, with 22 bases between them. The CDR3 sequence is 18 residues long. The CDR3 sequence: CAWSVQGRTRQATGELFF. In nucleotides, the CDR3 is TGTGCCTGGAGTGTCCAGGGGAGGACGAGGCAGGCGACCGGGGAGCTGTTTTTT.

This clonotype was recorded many times. This chain uses TRBV30 with TRBJ2-1; TRBD2 agrees at 7 bases. Trimming at V came to 3 bases and at J to 5 bases, leaving 1 base not matched to a gene. This CDR3 is built from 12 residues. CDR1 is GTSNPN and CDR2 is SVGIG in the germline V gene (reference sequence). This CDR3 reads CAWRLADNEQFF. The DNA for the CDR3 is TGTGCCTGGAGGCTAGCGGACAATGAGCAGTTCTTC.

This clonotype was seen at least ten times. The chain is built from TRBV4-3 and TRBJ2-6, with D perhaps matching TRBD2 (5 bases). Trimming left V 2 bases short and J 2 bases short, with 10 bases between. Germline-derived CDR1 and CDR2 are LGHNA and YSLEER. The CDR3 runs 16 residues. The CDR3 spells CASSQLGVTGANVLTF. For the CDR3, the DNA is TGCGCCAGCAGCCAACTCGGGGTGACTGGGGCCAACGTCCTGACTTTC.

This clonotype was recorded at least ten times. The chain joins TRBV7-6 to TRBJ1-4, with TRBD1 as a possible D gene (5 bases). Germline loops: CDR1 SGHVS, CDR2 FNYEAQ. With 2 bases removed from V and 6 bases from J, the gap between germline ends came to 10 bases. The CDR3 contains 14 residues. The CDR3 DNA follows: TGTGCCAGCAGCTTATGGGGGGATGATGAAAAACTGTTTTTT. Its protein is CASSLWGDDEKLFF.

This clonotype was seen more than once but under ten times. The chain combines TRBV7-6 with TRBJ2-3, with D perhaps TRBD2 (5 bases). CDR1 is SGHVS and CDR2 is FNYEAQ in the germline V gene. The V end was cut by 1 base, the J end by 2 bases, with 13 bases between. The CDR3 has 16 amino acids. This CDR3 reads CASSLVSASLTDTQYF. CDR3 DNA sequence: TGTGCCAGCAGCTTAGTATCGGCTAGCCTCACAGATACGCAGTATTTT.

The CDR3 loop reads CASTMTGTSGEETQYF. Here the CDR3 DNA reads TGTGCCAGCACCATGACCGGCACCTCAGGAGAAGAGACCCAGTACTTC. The chain uses TRBV2 and TRBJ2-5; D call uncertain. Trimming removed 7 bases at V and 3 bases at J, with 21 bases between. The CDR3 runs 16 residues. Germline CDR1 and CDR2: SNHLY and FYNNEI.

About this clonotype itself: At one boundary the junction diverges from the germline segment, which might be a read error. The chain recombines TRBV4-1 with TRBJ2-3; 9 bases are shared with TRBD2. Germline CDR1 and CDR2: MGHRA and YSYEKL. The CDR3 sequence is 18 residues long. CDR3 nucleotide sequence: TGCGCCAGCGGCCAAGGGCGGGGGGGCCATTTTGGTCCGGATACGCAGTATTTT. Residues: CASGQGRGGHFGPDTQYF.

This clonotype was detected only a few times. The V gene is TRBV2, the J gene TRBJ1-4; D is unresolved. The ends were cut back, 3 bases at V and 3 bases at J, with 11 bases in the middle. CDR1 is SNHLY, CDR2 FYNNEI, per germline. The CDR3 loop spans 15 amino acids. This chain's CDR3 is CASSDRQNSNEKLFF. The DNA for the CDR3 is TGTGCCAGCAGTGACAGACAAAATTCTAATGAAAAACTGTTTTTT.

There are many counts of this clonotype. The rearrangement uses TRBV7-9 and TRBJ2-1, with 13 bases matching TRBD2. This CDR3 is built from 16 residues. CDR1 and CDR2 from the germline V gene are SEHNR and FQNEAQ (reference sequence). V gave up 4 bases and J gave up 11 bases; unmatched junction bases: 11. CDR3 DNA: TGTGCCAGCAGCTCTAGCTCAGGACTAGCGGGAGTTAAGCAGTTCTTC. This encodes CASSSSSGLAGVKQFF.

With respect to this clonotype: The conserved closing phenylalanine or tryptophan is absent in this CDR3, likely reflecting a read error. The V and J genes are TRBV9 and TRBJ2-7; 9 positions agree with TRBD1. Germline V gene sequence: CDR1 SGDLS, CDR2 YYNGEE. This CDR3 is built from 14 residues. Germline trimming cut 0 bases from V and 3 bases from J; bases unmatched to any gene: 1. The chain's CDR3 is CASSVEDRGYEQYS. Written as DNA, the CDR3 is TGTGCCAGCAGCGTAGAGGACAGGGGCTACGAGCAGTACTCC.

This clonotype was detected ten times or more. V gene TRBV15 combines with J gene TRBJ2-2, with TRBD1 as a possible D gene (6 bases). The CDR3 is 16 residues long. CDR1 is LNHNV, CDR2 YYDKDF, per germline (reference sequence). The V end was cut by 0 bases, the J end by 7 bases, with 15 bases between. DNA for the CDR3: TGTGCCACCAGCAGAGAGGGATCAGGGGTGGACGGGGAGCTGTTTTTT. This sequence encodes CATSREGSGVDGELFF.